This TCR beta chain emerged from a study of blood T cell repertoires in COVID-19. Overall study: In each case, the material was cDNA or gDNA derived from T cells, B-cell-depleted T cells, or PBMCs.

Trimming left V 2 bases short and J 5 bases short, with 13 bases between. The length of the CDR3 is 14 residues. From germline, CDR1 is SGHRS and CDR2 YFSETQ. Under the authors' procedure: Nucleated cell counts were estimated from reference gene primer amplification. Clones were sequenced by immunoSEQ multiplex PCR, and TCRdb holds only the in-frame ones, with some missing. Clone size and the V and J calls come from that table; the DNA yielded D and trimming. The table shows 150,000 to 200,000 clones, with about nine tenths occurring only once. Material for sequencing was peripheral blood. The sequence came from a man aged 55 to 69 with active or convalescent COVID-19. The J gene is TRBJ2-5, the V gene TRBV5-1; D is unresolved. The CDR3 DNA is TGCGCCAGCAGCTTACTGCGTGGGCAGGAGACCCAGTACTTC. It specifies CASSLLRGQETQYF.